This T cell receptor (beta chain) was found in a study of T cell repertoires in cytomegalovirus infection. J lost 4 bases, V lost 8 bases, and 8 bases had no gene match. CDR3 size: 14 residues. Per the germline V gene, CDR1 is MNHEY and CDR2 is SVGEGT. MiXCR, run by TCRdb on the reads, gives a single entry per CDR3 protein. Of approximately 170,000 distinct CDR3 sequences listed, approximately 17% are singletons. This TCR came from a human donor in good health (CMV status not recorded). Some clones in this sample may be carry-over from other donors' samples. The sample taken for sequencing was CD8+ T cells from PBMCs. J is TRBJ2-7 and V is TRBV6-2 or TRBV6-3; 10 bases are shared with TRBD1. Here the CDR3 DNA reads TGTGCCAGCCGAACAGACAGGGGGCTGTACGAGCAGTACTTC. Encoded protein: CASRTDRGLYEQYF.